Listed below are T cell receptor beta chains from one sample, sequenced in a study of blood T cell repertoires in COVID-19. Only in-frame clones appear in the TCRdb table, and some are missing; sequencing was by immunoSEQ multiplex PCR. Seen here are tens of thousands of clones, 65% to 85% observed once, and the top ten hold 15%. The sequenced material came from peripheral blood. The source of these receptors is a human donor with active or convalescent COVID-19. The donor label of this sample is uncertain. The conserved cysteine and the conserved F or W are not part of the CDR3 here. The order of the fields is J gene, D gene, V gene, clone size, CDR3 protein. The D gene is left open where the match is weak. Part of the rows lack a size; the others show once, few, many or a class for expanded clones.

J: TRBJ1-4; D: .; V: TRBV4-2; size: .; CDR3: ASSQDIGRGNEKLF
J: TRBJ2-6; D: .; V: TRBV29-1; size: .; CDR3: SVEVQGRAGANVLT
J: TRBJ2-5; D: TRBD1; V: TRBV9; size: .; CDR3: ASSVGLLGQGEETQY
J: TRBJ2-3; D: TRBD1; V: TRBV3-1/TRBV3-2; size: few; CDR3: ASSRGQGASEDTQY
J: TRBJ1-1; D: .; V: TRBV5-1; size: .; CDR3: ASSLDHFRTEAF
J: TRBJ1-2; D: .; V: TRBV9; size: .; CDR3: ASSAEGDYGYT
J: TRBJ1-2; D: TRBD1; V: TRBV24-1; size: few; CDR3: ATSDYRGLNYGYT
J: TRBJ2-3; D: .; V: TRBV7-8; size: .; CDR3: ASSWATDTQY
J: TRBJ2-7; D: .; V: TRBV2; size: .; CDR3: ASSELSSSYEQY
J: TRBJ2-2; D: .; V: TRBV19; size: few; CDR3: ASSTLRTSQDTGELF
J: TRBJ1-1; D: .; V: TRBV11-3; size: .; CDR3: ASSPEVIGAEAF
J: TRBJ2-3; D: .; V: TRBV30; size: .; CDR3: ASTPGPGGTDTQY